This T cell receptor beta chain was sequenced for a study of radiation and T cells in renal cell carcinoma. Study results and caveats: In blood, top tumor clones expanded by 2 weeks, shrinking by 4.

The time point was: blood 2 weeks post-SBRT. Treatment indicated: 15 Gy SBRT to primary tumor, nephrectomy 4 weeks later. Blood was sampled at baseline, 2 weeks and 4 weeks after SBRT. The patient's renal cell carcinoma had clear cell pathology. Sequencing was performed with immunoSEQ multiplex PCR; in TCRdb, only in-frame clones are kept and a portion is missing. The table has 150,000 to 160,000 clones, over 80% seen once. Germline assignment: CDR1 LNHDA and CDR2 SQIVND (reference sequence). The CDR3 has 16 amino acids. V dropped 4 bases and J dropped 5; count of bases not matched to a gene: 12. Notes on this clone: Its target is unknown.

The chain joins TRBV19 to TRBJ1-1; 8 bases fit TRBD1. Sample: blood, taken from a patient whose treatment included radiotherapy and nephrectomy. The source of this sequence is a woman between 50 and 59 years old with renal cell carcinoma. The CDR3 protein is CASSSSLQGGVTEAFF. The DNA for the CDR3 is TGTGCCAGTAGTAGCTCTTTACAGGGGGGAGTGACTGAAGCTTTCTTT.